Listed below are T cell receptor beta chains from one sample, sequenced in a study of human T cells and chemical hapten exposure. TCRdb used MiXCR to reprocess the RACE reads, holding one entry per CDR3 protein. The top ten clones hold under 2.5% of a sample with about 190,000 distinct CDR3 sequences, about 22% of them seen once. Source: whole blood, taken in connection with sensitization to the hapten diphenylcyclopropenone (DPC). The receptors come from a woman aged 40-49 years with alopecia areata. Some clones in this sample may be carry-over from other donors' samples. The CDR3 runs from the conserved cysteine through the conserved F or W. The D gene is left open where the match is weak. The listing skips clone size in some rows; elsewhere it reads once, few, many or a size class.

TRBV11-1	TRBD1	TRBJ2-5	.	CASSFGQGTWETQYF	TGTGCCAGCAGCTTCGGACAGGGGACCTGGGAGACCCAGTACTTC
TRBV7-2	TRBD2	TRBJ2-7	many	CASSTQTSGPYEQYF	TGTGCCAGCAGCACCCAGACTAGCGGACCCTACGAGCAGTACTTC
TRBV29-1	TRBD2	TRBJ2-1	many	CFRGNLAEINEQFF	TGCTTCCGTGGGAACCTAGCGGAGATCAATGAGCAGTTCTTC
TRBV9	TRBD2	TRBJ2-7	few	CASSVAGLAVEYEQYF	TGTGCCAGCAGCGTCGCGGGACTAGCGGTTGAGTACGAGCAGTACTTC
TRBV6-4	TRBD1	TRBJ2-3	few	CASSAGQGGTDTQYF	TGTGCCAGCAGCGCTGGACAGGGAGGAACAGATACGCAGTATTTT
TRBV20-1	TRBD2	TRBJ2-1	few	CSARDTSGRSNEQFF	TGCAGTGCTAGAGATACCAGCGGGAGATCCAATGAGCAGTTCTTC
TRBV20-1	TRBD2	TRBJ2-5	few	CSARVTSGQETQYF	TGCAGTGCTAGAGTAACTAGCGGCCAAGAGACCCAGTACTTC
TRBV7-2	TRBD1	TRBJ2-1	.	CASSTGQGWYNEQFF	TGTGCCAGCAGCACAGGACAGGGGTGGTACAATGAGCAGTTCTTC
TRBV20-1	.	TRBJ2-3	many	CSALRGTSTDTQYF	TGCAGTGCCCTGAGGGGCACGAGTACAGATACGCAGTATTTT
TRBV20-1	.	TRBJ2-7	.	CSARVEGRVYEQYF	TGCAGTGCTAGAGTCGAAGGAAGGGTTTACGAGCAGTACTTC
TRBV4-2	.	TRBJ2-3	.	CASSPEAEDTQYF	TGTGCCAGCAGCCCTGAGGCGGAAGATACGCAGTATTTT
TRBV6-1	TRBD2	TRBJ2-3	.	CASSSGLAGGTHTQYF	TGTGCCAGCAGTTCGGGACTAGCGGGAGGGACACATACGCAGTATTTT
TRBV28	TRBD1	TRBJ1-5	few	CASSLWGGTGRNQPQHF	TGTGCCAGCAGTTTATGGGGGGGGACAGGGCGCAATCAGCCCCAGCATTTT
TRBV4-1	.	TRBJ2-1	few	CASSPPVGEQFF	TGCGCCAGCAGCCCTCCTGTGGGTGAGCAGTTCTTC
TRBV12-3/TRBV12-4	.	TRBJ2-7	.	CASSLSVSGEQYF	TGTGCCAGCAGTTTATCCGTTTCGGGGGAGCAGTACTTC
TRBV24-1	.	TRBJ1-1	.	CATSDFDGSAFF	TGTGCCACCAGTGATTTTGACGGGTCGGCTTTCTTT
TRBV5-1	TRBD2	TRBJ2-3	few	CASKTVGTSGSTDTQYF	TGCGCCAGCAAAACGGTCGGGACTAGCGGGAGCACAGATACGCAGTATTTT
TRBV7-2	.	TRBJ2-7	few	CASSLAPRIYEQYF	TGTGCCAGCAGCTTAGCCCCTAGAATCTACGAGCAGTACTTC
TRBV4-1	TRBD2	TRBJ2-5	.	CASSSSKAGGQETQYF	TGCGCCAGCAGCTCCTCTAAGGCGGGAGGGCAAGAGACCCAGTACTTC
TRBV7-9	.	TRBJ2-2	few	CASSQGPRNTGELFF	TGTGCCAGCAGTCAGGGACCGAGAAACACCGGGGAGCTGTTTTTT
TRBV4-1	TRBD1	TRBJ1-5	few	CASSQVGQGGQPQHF	TGCGCCAGCAGCCAAGTAGGACAGGGCGGCCAGCCCCAGCATTTT
TRBV5-1	TRBD1	TRBJ2-7	many	CASSPRDRIYEQYF	TGCGCCAGCAGCCCCCGGGACAGAATCTACGAGCAGTACTTC
TRBV12-3/TRBV12-4	.	TRBJ1-2	many	CASSLGQAYGYTF	TGTGCCAGCAGTTTAGGACAGGCCTATGGCTACACCTTC
TRBV6-2/TRBV6-3	TRBD1	TRBJ2-3	many	CASSWDRGTDTQYF	TGTGCCAGCAGTTGGGACAGGGGAACCGATACGCAGTATTTT
TRBV10-2	.	TRBJ1-1	few	CASGQPLGNENTEAFF	TGCGCCAGCGGTCAACCTTTGGGGAACGAAAACACTGAAGCTTTCTTT
TRBV29-1	TRBD2	TRBJ2-3	.	CSASGRAGTDTQYF	TGCAGCGCGAGCGGGAGGGCCGGCACAGATACGCAGTATTTT
TRBV5-1	TRBD2	TRBJ2-1	few	CASSSLAGRDNEQFF	TGCGCCAGCAGCTCACTAGCGGGACGGGACAATGAGCAGTTCTTC
TRBV5-1	.	TRBJ2-1	many	CASSPGGLFYNEQFF	TGCGCCAGCAGCCCCGGCGGGCTCTTTTACAATGAGCAGTTCTTC
TRBV6-5	.	TRBJ2-3	.	CASSYWGKPGDTQYF	TGTGCCAGCAGTTACTGGGGGAAGCCAGGAGATACGCAGTATTTT
TRBV6-5	.	TRBJ2-1	.	CASFTVGNEQFF	TGTGCCAGTTTTACTGTCGGGAACGAGCAGTTCTTC
TRBV6-2/TRBV6-3	.	TRBJ1-2	.	CASSLDRVFRGGYTF	TGTGCCAGCAGTCTCGATCGGGTCTTCAGAGGTGGTTACACCTTC
TRBV6-2/TRBV6-3	TRBD1	TRBJ2-7	.	CASSWTGNEQYF	TGTGCCAGCAGTTGGACAGGGAACGAGCAGTACTTC
TRBV24-1	.	TRBJ2-5	.	CATSDSRTTETQYF	TGTGCCACCAGTGATTCTAGGACGACTGAGACCCAGTACTTC
TRBV25-1	TRBD2	TRBJ2-7	few	CASNPAGANEQYF	TGTGCCAGCAACCCAGCGGGAGCAAACGAGCAGTACTTC
TRBV29-1	TRBD1	TRBJ2-7	few	CSVYSRDRGLYEQYF	TGCAGCGTTTATAGCCGGGACAGGGGGCTCTACGAGCAGTACTTC
TRBV20-1	.	TRBJ2-6	.	CSARIYPAGANVLTF	TGCAGTGCTAGAATTTATCCAGCTGGGGCCAACGTCCTGACTTTC
TRBV5-1	TRBD1	TRBJ1-5	.	CASSLVQGAQPQHF	TGCGCCAGCAGCTTGGTACAGGGGGCCCAGCCCCAGCATTTT
TRBV20-1	.	TRBJ1-1	.	CSATEQDVNTEAFF	TGCAGTGCTACGGAACAGGATGTGAACACTGAAGCTTTCTTT
TRBV5-1	.	TRBJ1-2	few	CASSLGTERDGYTF	TGCGCCAGCAGCTTGGGGACAGAACGTGATGGCTACACCTTC
TRBV15	TRBD2	TRBJ2-5	.	CATSRGTGLAGFQETQYF	TGTGCCACCAGCAGAGGCACGGGACTAGCGGGTTTTCAAGAGACCCAGTACTTC
TRBV5-5	.	TRBJ2-1	few	CASSLEWGSEQFF	TGTGCCAGCAGCTTGGAGTGGGGATCCGAGCAGTTCTTC
TRBV5-1	.	TRBJ2-7	few	CASSFGGLLGSYEQYF	TGCGCCAGCAGCTTCGGAGGTCTACTAGGCTCCTACGAGCAGTACTTC
TRBV29-1	.	TRBJ2-3	many	CSVEFGGTDTQYF	TGCAGCGTTGAGTTCGGGGGTACAGATACGCAGTATTTT
TRBV2	.	TRBJ2-2	few	CASRASGTSKTGELFF	TGTGCCAGCAGGGCCTCCGGGACATCCAAAACCGGGGAGCTGTTTTTT
TRBV29-1	.	TRBJ1-2	many	CSVEGQGWGYTF	TGCAGCGTTGAAGGTCAGGGTTGGGGCTACACCTTC
TRBV4-2	.	TRBJ2-3	.	CASSHARDTQYF	TGTGCCAGCAGCCATGCCCGGGATACGCAGTATTTT
TRBV4-3	TRBD1	TRBJ2-7	many	CASSQAWTGGYEQYF	TGCGCCAGCAGCCAAGCGTGGACAGGGGGCTACGAGCAGTACTTC
TRBV25-1	TRBD2	TRBJ2-5	few	CASSEPWGTSGSQETQYF	TGTGCCAGCAGTGAACCATGGGGGACTAGCGGGAGCCAAGAGACCCAGTACTTC
TRBV5-6	.	TRBJ2-5	.	CASSRTIGFQETQYF	TGTGCCAGCAGTCGAACCATTGGGTTCCAAGAGACCCAGTACTTC
TRBV6-6	.	TRBJ2-7	few	CASGYVDEQYF	TGTGCCAGCGGTTATGTGGACGAGCAGTACTTC
TRBV4-1	.	TRBJ2-5	.	CASSQQRIETQYF	TGCGCCAGCAGCCAACAGCGGATCGAGACCCAGTACTTC
TRBV7-9	.	TRBJ2-1	few	CASSPPGKPSYNEQFF	TGTGCCAGCAGCCCTCCGGGCAAACCTAGCTACAATGAGCAGTTCTTC
TRBV20-1	.	TRBJ2-7	.	CSARGQGSSYEQYF	TGCAGTGCTAGAGGGCAGGGGAGCTCCTACGAGCAGTACTTC
TRBV27	.	TRBJ1-5	.	CASSRQEYQPQHF	TGTGCCAGCAGTAGACAGGAGTATCAGCCCCAGCATTTT